The rows below give T cell receptor beta chains drawn from one sample of a study of control samples from healthy donors and cancer patients. Sequenced by immunoSEQ multiplex PCR; TCRdb stores in-frame clones only, minus some. Here the sample spans around 150,000 clones, about 91% being singletons. Sequencing was done on a sample of blood. These receptors were obtained from a man aged 18 to 29 in good health. Each CDR3 is given with its conserved first and last residue. Fields, in order: V gene, J gene, clone size, D gene, CDR3 DNA, CDR3 protein. D genes are given only for firm matches. Clone size is stated in some rows and not others, as once, few, many or a class when expanded.

>TRBV9|TRBJ1-1|-|-
TGTGCCAGCAGCGAAAAGGCGAACACTGAAGCTTTCTTT
CASSEKANTEAFF
>TRBV4-2|TRBJ1-6|-|TRBD1
TGTGCCAGCAGCCTAACCGGGACAGGGAGTGGTTCACCCCTCCACTTT
CASSLTGTGSGSPLHF
>TRBV3-1/TRBV3-2|TRBJ2-1|-|-
TGTGCCAGCAGCCAAGGCCGGGGAAGTGAGCAGTTCTTC
CASSQGRGSEQFF
>TRBV7-2|TRBJ2-1|-|TRBD1
TGTGCCAGCAGCTCGGACAGGGCGCGCTACAATGAGCAGTTCTTC
CASSSDRARYNEQFF
>TRBV7-9|TRBJ2-3|-|TRBD1
TGTGCCAGCAGCCGGCGACAGGGTGATACGCAGTATTTT
CASSRRQGDTQYF
>TRBV9|TRBJ2-1|-|TRBD2
TGTGCCAGCAGCCCCCGGGGCGGGGGGCGGGATGAGCAGTTCTTC
CASSPRGGGRDEQFF
>TRBV7-8|TRBJ2-1|-|-
TGTGCCAGCAGCTTAGCGGGGAGTTCGTGGGCGCAGTTCTTC
CASSLAGSSWAQFF
>TRBV6-6|TRBJ2-5|-|-
TGTGCCAGCAGTATCGGGGGGACACAAGAGACCCAGTACTTC
CASSIGGTQETQYF
>TRBV12-3/TRBV12-4|TRBJ2-2|-|-
TGTGCCAGCAGACCCGTCAGTGGCGGGGAGCTGTTTTTT
CASRPVSGGELFF
>TRBV28|TRBJ1-2|-|TRBD1
TGTGCCAGCAGTTTGGGGACAGGGGGCCCCTATGGCTACACCTTC
CASSLGTGGPYGYTF
>TRBV18|TRBJ2-6|-|-
TGTGCCAGCTCACGTGACAGCTCTGGGGCCAACGTCCTGACTTTC
CASSRDSSGANVLTF
>TRBV4-3|TRBJ2-3|-|-
TGCGCCAGCAGCCAGGGAGTAGCAGGTACGCAGTATTTT
CASSQGVAGTQYF
>TRBV5-5|TRBJ1-1|-|-
TGTGCCAGCAGCCGAGAGAGGGGGGGGAGGACTGAAGCTTTCTTT
CASSRERGGRTEAFF
>TRBV5-4|TRBJ2-7|few|TRBD2
TGTGCCAGCAGCCCCCGCGTCGCGGGGGGTTACGAGCAGTACTTC
CASSPRVAGGYEQYF
>TRBV27|TRBJ1-1|-|-
TGTGCCAGCAGCCGTTCGGGGGGCACTGAAGCTTTCTTT
CASSRSGGTEAFF
>TRBV18|TRBJ2-7|-|TRBD1
TGTGCCAGCTCACCACCCGGACAGGGGTTCCACGAGCAGTACTTC
CASSPPGQGFHEQYF
>TRBV9|TRBJ1-3|few|TRBD1
TGTGCCAGCAGCGCCCATGAGGGGACAGCTGGAAACACCATATATTTT
CASSAHEGTAGNTIYF
>TRBV7-6|TRBJ2-7|few|TRBD2
TGTGCCAGCAGCTTGGAAGCGGGGTTCGACGAGCAGTACTTC
CASSLEAGFDEQYF
>TRBV4-2|TRBJ2-7|-|-
TGTGCCAGCAGCTTGGAGGTAGGCGAGCAGTACTTC
CASSLEVGEQYF
>TRBV11-2|TRBJ1-2|-|-
TGTGCCAGCAGCTCCGCCGGGAGGACAAATGGCTACACCTTC
CASSSAGRTNGYTF
>TRBV19|TRBJ2-6|-|-
TGTGCCAGTAAGATGAAGAGCTCTGGGGCCAACGTCCTGACTTTC
CASKMKSSGANVLTF
>TRBV19|TRBJ1-6|once|-
TGTGCCAGTAGTACCCTGCAGGGCGGAAATTCACCCCTCCACTTT
CASSTLQGGNSPLHF
>TRBV7-9|TRBJ2-5|-|-
TGTGCCAGCAGCTTAGCGGACGGGCCCGGTGAGACCCAGTACTTC
CASSLADGPGETQYF
>TRBV19|TRBJ2-7|-|TRBD1
TGTGCCAGTAGCATCGGGACAGGGGGCTACGAGCAGTACTTC
CASSIGTGGYEQYF
>TRBV7-6|TRBJ1-6|-|TRBD1
TGTGCCAGCAGCTTGCAGGGGGGGGGAGGGCGGTCACCCCTCCACTTT
CASSLQGGGGRSPLHF
>TRBV7-9|TRBJ1-3|medium-sized|-
TGTGCCAGCAGCTTAGCAGACTCTGGAAACACCATATATTTT
CASSLADSGNTIYF
>TRBV12-2|TRBJ1-1|once|-
TGTGCAAGTCGCTTAGCCACCCGGGGGACTGAAGCTTTCTTT
CASRLATRGTEAFF
>TRBV6-1|TRBJ2-1|-|-
TGTGCCAGCAGTGAAGCGGAGGCTCTAAGCTCCTACAATGAGCAGTTCTTC
CASSEAEALSSYNEQFF
>TRBV4-3|TRBJ2-1|-|-
TGCGCCAGCAGCCAAGAAAGAGGAAATGAGCAGTTCTTC
CASSQERGNEQFF
>TRBV7-8|TRBJ2-7|-|TRBD1
TGTGCCAGCAGCCCCCGGACAGGAATCAATTCACGAGACGAGCAGTACTTC
CASSPRTGINSRDEQYF
>TRBV6-4|TRBJ2-6|-|-
TGTGCCAGCAGTGACGGGACACCGTACTCTGGGGCCAACGTCCTGACTTTC
CASSDGTPYSGANVLTF
>TRBV6-5|TRBJ1-1|-|-
TGTGCCAGCAGTTACTACGGGGGGAATGAAGCTTTCTTT
CASSYYGGNEAFF
>TRBV7-6|TRBJ1-3|-|-
TGTGCCAGCAGCTTAGCGGCCGGGATCGGAAACACCATATATTTT
CASSLAAGIGNTIYF
>TRBV28|TRBJ1-5|few|-
TGTGCCAGCAGTTTCGGGGGGCACCAGCCCCAGCATTTT
CASSFGGHQPQHF
>TRBV7-7|TRBJ2-1|-|TRBD1
TGTGCTAGCAGCTTAGACAGGGGGCATGAGCAGTTCTTC
CASSLDRGHEQFF
>TRBV29-1|TRBJ1-2|few|TRBD1
TGCAGCGTTGAACGAGACAGGGTTTCGAGCTACACCTTC
CSVERDRVSSYTF
>TRBV5-5|TRBJ1-1|-|-
TGTGCCAGCAGCTCGCTGACCCGGAGCACTGAAGCTTTCTTT
CASSSLTRSTEAFF
>TRBV9|TRBJ1-3|-|-
TGTGCCAGCAGCGTAGGGGGGAACGGAAACACCATATATTTT
CASSVGGNGNTIYF
>TRBV7-9|TRBJ1-2|-|-
TGTGCCAGCAGCTTAGGGGCAGGGGTTGTGAACTATGGCTACACCTTC
CASSLGAGVVNYGYTF
>TRBV28|TRBJ1-4|-|-
TGTGCCAGCAGTTTGCTTTCGGGGGAAAAACTGTTTTTT
CASSLLSGEKLFF
>TRBV28|TRBJ1-3|-|-
TGTGCCAGCAGTTTGAGGGTACGTTCTGGAAACACCATATATTTT
CASSLRVRSGNTIYF
>TRBV18|TRBJ1-4|-|-
TGTGCCAGCTCACGGGACACGGCTAATGAAAAACTGTTTTTT
CASSRDTANEKLFF
>TRBV15|TRBJ2-5|once|TRBD2
TGTGCCACCAGCGGTGGACTAGGGCAAGAGACCCAGTACTTC
CATSGGLGQETQYF
>TRBV18|TRBJ2-3|once|-
TGTGCCAGCTCACCCAAGACTGGCACGCAGTATTTT
CASSPKTGTQYF
>TRBV28|TRBJ2-7|few|TRBD1
TGTGCCAGCAGTTTAGACAGGGGCGAGCAGTACTTC
CASSLDRGEQYF
>TRBV4-3|TRBJ2-1|-|TRBD2
TGCGCCAGCAGCCAGGAGCGGGGCCTTTCAGTTGCGAAGTTCTTC
CASSQERGLSVAKFF
>TRBV5-4|TRBJ2-7|-|-
TGTGCCAGCAGCTTGGCAGAGAGCTCCTACGAGCAGTACTTC
CASSLAESSYEQYF
>TRBV2|TRBJ1-2|-|TRBD1
TGTGCCAGCTCCCGGGACAGGAACTATGGCTACACCTTC
CASSRDRNYGYTF
>TRBV5-5|TRBJ1-5|-|-
TGTGCCAGCAGCTTGTCGGGCGGGAATCAGCCCCAGCATTTT
CASSLSGGNQPQHF
>TRBV7-2|TRBJ1-1|-|-
TGTGCCAGCAGGCCAACAGCTAACACTGAAGCTTTCTTT
CASRPTANTEAFF
>TRBV5-8|TRBJ1-1|-|-
TGTGCCAGCAGCTTGAACTCCCCCGGGGCTTTCTTT
CASSLNSPGAFF
>TRBV10-3|TRBJ2-7|-|-
TGTGCCATCAGCTTCGGACAGACGAGCTCCTACGAGCAGTACTTC
CAISFGQTSSYEQYF
>TRBV5-4|TRBJ2-3|-|-
TGTGCCAGCAGCTTGGGGGGACACCGGCGGGATACGCAGTATTTT
CASSLGGHRRDTQYF
>TRBV7-9|TRBJ2-5|-|TRBD1
TGTGCCAGCAGCTGGGGACAGCAAGAGACCCAGTACTTC
CASSWGQQETQYF
>TRBV16|TRBJ2-3|-|-
TGTGCCAGCAGCCAAGACCGAGGAGATACGCAGTATTTT
CASSQDRGDTQYF